The 17 T cell receptor beta chains below come from one sample, sequenced in a study of blood T cells in healthy people across ages. A second PCR of 7 to 11 cycles used a sample-barcoded 5' primer and a J-beta primer mix. From the 5' RACE reads, TCRdb called clonotypes with MiXCR, one entry per CDR3 protein. The table has about 1,500,000 distinct CDR3 sequences, 28% seen once. The sample was blood. The receptors were gathered from a woman in her twenties or thirties in good health.

The rearrangement joins TRBV30 to TRBJ1-1; 8 bases map to TRBD1. This CDR3 has 15 amino acids. V was clipped by 1 base and J by 1 base; unmatched bases: 5. Germline V gene sequence: CDR1 GTSNPN, CDR2 SVGIG (reference sequence). For the CDR3, the DNA is TGTGCCTGGAGTGGACAGGGGCTTTCGAACACTGAAGCTTTCTTT. Its protein is CAWSGQGLSNTEAFF.

CDR3 nucleotides: TGCGCCAGCAGCCTGCCGGACAGCCACTCCTACGAGCAGTACTTC. Translated: CASSLPDSHSYEQYF. V gene TRBV5-1 combines with J gene TRBJ2-7; D might be TRBD1 (6 bases). Germline CDR1 and CDR2: SGHRS and YFSETQ. The CDR3 is 15 residues long. V was pared by 4 bases and J by 0 bases, with 14 bases between.

Ten or more counts support this clonotype. The genes are TRBV15 and TRBJ2-4; D may match TRBD1 or TRBD2 (5 bases each). This CDR3 comprises 16 residues. Germline CDR1 is LNHNV and CDR2 is YYDKDF (reference sequence). With 0 bases removed from V and 0 bases from J, the gap between germline ends came to 9 bases. In nucleotides, the CDR3 is TGTGCCACCAGCAGAGATGAGGGGATAGCCAAAAACATTCAGTACTTC. Amino acid sequence: CATSRDEGIAKNIQYF. Together with reference TRBV15 and TRBJ2-4, the CDR3 gives the full variable domain: DAMVIQNPRYQVTQFGKPVTLSCSQTLNHNVMYWYQQKSSQAPKLLFHYYDKDFNNEADTPDNFQSRRPNTSFCFLDIRSPGLGDTAMYLCATSRDEGIAKNIQYFGAGTRLSVL.

This chain uses TRBV7-2 with TRBJ2-1, with D maybe TRBD2 (6 bases). Deletions cut 2 bases from V and 11 bases from J, with 10 bases between. Germline CDR1 is SGHTA and CDR2 is FQGNSA. The CDR3 has 12 residues. The CDR3 region has the DNA TGTGCCAGCAGCTTAAGACGGGAGAAGCAGTTCTTC. It encodes CASSLRREKQFF. The whole variable domain, filled in from reference TRBV7-2 and TRBJ2-1, reads GAGVSQSPSNKVTEKGKDVELRCDPISGHTALYWYRQSLGQGLEFLIYFQGNSAPDKSGLPSDRFSAERTGGSVSTLTIQRTQQEDSAVYLCASSLRREKQFFGPGTRLTVL.

The V call is TRBV29-1, the J call TRBJ2-3, with 8 bases aligning to TRBD1. The germline gives CDR1 SQVTM, CDR2 ANQGSEA. The CDR3 is made up of 13 amino acids. The CDR3 DNA reads TGCAGTTTACAGGGGGTGAGCACAGATACGCAGTATTTT. This translates into CSLQGVSTDTQYF.

The V and J genes are TRBV28 and TRBJ1-3; D not resolved. Trimming pared 5 bases from V and 3 bases from J, leaving 14 bases between. The CDR3 spans 15 residues. The germline V gene has CDR1 MDHEN and CDR2 SYDVKM. As DNA, the CDR3 is TGTGCCAGCAGTCGGGGTAAAGGGTATGGAAACACCATATATTTT. It is translated as CASSRGKGYGNTIYF.

This clonotype showed up just a few times. The rearrangement joins TRBV7-9 to TRBJ2-3, with D hard to call. The germline V gene has CDR1 SEHNR and CDR2 FQNEAQ (reference sequence). The CDR3 is made up of 15 amino acids. V was clipped by 1 base and J by 0 bases, with 8 bases between them. The CDR3 region has the DNA TGTGCCAGCAGCTTAGAGCTGACTAGCACAGATACGCAGTATTTT. Translation gives CASSLELTSTDTQYF.

The V gene is TRBV2, the J gene TRBJ2-1; no clear D gene. The length of the CDR3 is 13 residues. The V end was cut by 4 bases, the J end by 6 bases, with 10 bases between. In germline, CDR1 is SNHLY, CDR2 FYNNEI. CDR3 DNA: TGTGCCAGCAGTGGGTGGGAAGGCAATGAGCAGTTCTTC. It is translated as CASSGWEGNEQFF.

This clonotype was observed a handful of times. The junction departs from the called germline gene at one end, perhaps through a read error. The chain combines TRBV5-5 with TRBJ1-5; unclear D gene. This CDR3 is built from 15 residues. Per germline, CDR1 SGHKS and CDR2 YYEKEE (reference sequence). CDR3 coding DNA: TGTGCCTGCAGCTTCGGTGCGACCAGCAATCAGCCCCAGCATTTT. It specifies CACSFGATSNQPQHF.

The chain combines TRBV20-1 with TRBJ2-4; the D gene is possibly TRBD2 (6 bases). The germline V gene has CDR1 DFQATT and CDR2 SNEGSKA (reference sequence). The CDR3 loop spans 12 amino acids. V was pared by 3 bases and J by 5 bases, with 8 bases between. CDR3 in DNA: TGCAGTGCTAGGGGCGGGGAAAACATTCAGTACTTC. Encoded protein: CSARGGENIQYF.

This chain links TRBV3-1 with TRBJ2-1; TRBD2 aligns across 10 bases. J lost 4 bases, V lost 5 bases, and 8 bases had no gene match. The CDR3 spans 16 residues. CDR1 and CDR2 from the germline V gene are LGHDT and YNNKEL (reference sequence). CDR3 coding DNA: TGTGCCAGCAGCTCCCCAACTAGCGGGGAGTACAATGAGCAGTTCTTC. It yields the protein CASSSPTSGEYNEQFF.

This clonotype was detected many times. The chain combines TRBV5-1 with TRBJ2-5; the D gene is possibly TRBD2 (6 bases). V was pared by 4 bases and J by 1 base, with 14 bases between. CDR1 is SGHRS, CDR2 YFSETQ, per germline. The CDR3 totals 15 residues. The CDR3 sequence is CASSRLATAQETQYF. The CDR3 DNA sequence: TGCGCCAGCAGCCGCCTAGCGACTGCCCAAGAGACCCAGTACTTC.

The V and J genes are TRBV6-6 and TRBJ2-5; TRBD2 matches 8 bases. V shed 0 bases and J 5 bases; nucleotides not matched to a gene: 11. The CDR3 spans 17 residues. The germline CDR1 and CDR2 sequences are MNHNY and SVGAGI (reference sequence). CDR3 protein: CASSYSSPGGGRETQYF. CDR3 DNA sequence: TGTGCCAGCAGTTACTCATCCCCCGGGGGGGGCAGGGAGACCCAGTACTTC.

J is TRBJ2-4 and V is TRBV7-2; either TRBD1 or TRBD2 may fit D (5 bases each). This CDR3 is built from 16 residues. Germline V CDR1 and CDR2: SGHTA, FQGNSA. V lost 4 bases, J lost 13 bases, and 26 bases lay in between. CDR3 coding DNA: TGTGCCAGCAGCTCCGGGACCGCTAGGTCCTACAATGAGCAGTACTTC. Translated: CASSSGTARSYNEQYF.

This clonotype came up many times. V usage is TRBV28 and J usage is TRBJ2-3, with 9 positions matching TRBD2. Germline lookup yields CDR1 MDHEN and CDR2 SYDVKM. J was trimmed by 5 bases and V by 3 bases; bases with no gene match: 9. The CDR3 length is 16 residues. The CDR3 nucleotides read TGTGCCAGCAGTTTTCTTAGCGGGGGTAGAGGAGATACGCAGTATTTT. As protein: CASSFLSGGRGDTQYF.

At least ten counts were recorded for this clonotype. The genes are TRBV7-2 and TRBJ2-7; no firm D call. CDR3 length: 14 residues. The germline CDR1 and CDR2 sequences are SGHTA and FQGNSA. The V end lost 3 bases, the J end lost 4 bases, and 13 bases lay between the germline ends. The CDR3 bases are TGTGCCAGCAGCTTCTCGCGGCAGACTTACGAGCAGTACTTC. Protein: CASSFSRQTYEQYF.

The sample holds many counts of this clonotype. J is TRBJ2-7 and V is TRBV29-1; no reliable D call. CDR1 and CDR2 from the germline V gene are SQVTM and ANQGSEA. V was clipped by 3 bases and J by 1 base, with 16 bases between them. This CDR3 has 15 amino acids. The CDR3 DNA sequence: TGCAGCGTTGATCTTACTCTCGGACCTTCCTACGAGCAGTACTTC. Translation: CSVDLTLGPSYEQYF.